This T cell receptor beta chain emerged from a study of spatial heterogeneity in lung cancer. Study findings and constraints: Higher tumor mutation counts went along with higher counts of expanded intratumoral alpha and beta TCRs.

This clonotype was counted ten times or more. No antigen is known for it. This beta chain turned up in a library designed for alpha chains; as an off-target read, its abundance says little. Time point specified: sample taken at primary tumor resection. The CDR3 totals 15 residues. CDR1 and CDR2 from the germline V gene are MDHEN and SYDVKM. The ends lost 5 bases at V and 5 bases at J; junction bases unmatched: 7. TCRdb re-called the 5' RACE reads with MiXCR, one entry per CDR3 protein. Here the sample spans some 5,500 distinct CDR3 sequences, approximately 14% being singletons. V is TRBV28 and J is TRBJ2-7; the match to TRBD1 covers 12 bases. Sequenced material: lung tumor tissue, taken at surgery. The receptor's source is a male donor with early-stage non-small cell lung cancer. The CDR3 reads CASSLYGTGGNEQYF. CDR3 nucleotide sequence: TGTGCCAGCAGTCTCTACGGGACAGGGGGCAACGAGCAGTACTTC.